Listed here are 28 T cell receptor beta chains from one sample, sequenced in a study of cytomegalovirus exposure and HLA in healthy donors. The data were produced by immunoSEQ multiplex PCR, yet TCRdb's version contains in-frame clones alone and is incomplete. The table shows 130,000 to 150,000 clones, with 85% to 90% occurring only once. Sequenced material: PBMCs. The receptors come from a woman between 18 and 30 years old in good health and CMV-seropositive.

The chain combines TRBV10-2 with TRBJ1-2; TRBD1 matches at 7 bases. Germline-derived CDR1 and CDR2 are WSHSY and SAAADI. V trimming: 6 bases; J trimming: 4 bases; junction bases outside the gene matches: 11. The CDR3 has 15 amino acids. The CDR3 DNA reads as TGCGCCAGCAGACTTTACCCGGGACAGAGCTATGGCTACACCTTC. It encodes CASRLYPGQSYGYTF.

The chain uses TRBV4-1 and TRBJ2-6; no clear D. Germline CDR1 and CDR2: MGHRA and YSYEKL. The CDR3 spans 14 residues. V was pared by 5 bases and J by 0 bases, with 5 bases between. The CDR3 nucleotides are TGCGCCAGCAGCTATTCCTCTGGGGCCAACGTCCTGACTTTC. This sequence encodes CASSYSSGANVLTF.

This chain uses TRBV19 with TRBJ1-2, with D possibly matching TRBD1 (5 bases). Germline-derived CDR1 and CDR2 are LNHDA and SQIVND (reference sequence). Trimming left V 0 bases short and J 5 bases short, with 19 bases between. CDR3 size: 17 residues. The CDR3 region is CASSIDIKGQSSYGYTF. DNA of the CDR3: TGTGCCAGTAGTATAGATATCAAGGGGCAGTCCTCTTATGGCTACACCTTC.

The chain recombines TRBV10-3 with TRBJ2-2, with TRBD2 matching over 7 bases. Germline CDR1 and CDR2: ENHRY and SYGVKD. There are 15 residues in the CDR3. The V gene end was trimmed by 10 bases and the J gene end by 0 bases; junction bases not matched to a gene: 8. The chain's CDR3 is CATASSGANTGELFF. The CDR3 DNA reads TGTGCCACCGCCTCTAGCGGAGCGAACACCGGGGAGCTGTTTTTT.

This sequence joins TRBV6-4 and TRBJ2-3; D is undetermined. The CDR3 runs 13 residues. Germline V lookup: CDR1 MRHNA, CDR2 SNTAGT. V was shortened by 6 bases and J by 0 bases, with 7 bases between the two germline ends. The CDR3 reads CASRESSTDTQYF. The CDR3 bases are TGTGCCAGCAGGGAGTCTAGCACAGATACGCAGTATTTT.

The chain is built from TRBV28 and TRBJ1-3, with a tentative D call TRBD1 (5 bases). Germline V gene data show CDR1 as MDHEN and CDR2 as SYDVKM. The CDR3 sequence is 15 residues long. Trimming took 5 bases from V and 2 from J, leaving 13 bases between them. CDR3 in amino acids: CASSRQRKTGNTIYF. As DNA, the CDR3 is TGTGCCAGCAGTCGACAGAGAAAAACTGGAAACACCATATATTTT.

This sequence joins TRBV7-9 and TRBJ2-1; TRBD2 aligns across 8 bases. Trimming at V came to 3 bases and at J to 9 bases, leaving 4 bases not matched to a gene. Germline V lookup: CDR1 SEHNR, CDR2 FQNEAQ (reference sequence). The CDR3 is 13 amino acids. The CDR3, as DNA: TGTGCCAGCAGCTTCGGGGGGGCCGGTGAGCAGTTCTTC. Translation: CASSFGGAGEQFF.

This chain uses TRBV6-5 with TRBJ1-2; no definite D call. Germline assignment: CDR1 MNHEY and CDR2 SVGAGI. CDR3 length equals 11 residues. V lost 4 bases, J lost 6 bases, and 6 bases lay in between. In DNA, the CDR3 is TGTGCCAGCAGTTCTGGCAATGGCTACACCTTC. It yields the protein CASSSGNGYTF.

V and J are TRBV7-9 and TRBJ1-6, with a possible D match to TRBD1 (5 bases). CDR3 length equals 14 residues. The V gene's germline CDR1 is SEHNR and CDR2 FQNEAQ (reference sequence). V dropped 3 bases and J dropped 8 bases, with 11 bases sitting between them. CDR3 sequence (DNA): TGTGCCAGCAGCTTTGGCAGGGCGGATTCACCCCTCCACTTT. Its translation: CASSFGRADSPLHF.

The genes are TRBV5-1 and TRBJ2-7; TRBD1 might be the D (5 bases). The CDR3 runs 14 residues. Germline CDR1 and CDR2: SGHRS and YFSETQ. Trimming removed 1 base at V and 0 bases at J, with 8 bases between. The CDR3 region is CASSLKGDSYEQYF. CDR3 coding DNA: TGCGCCAGCAGCTTGAAAGGGGACTCCTACGAGCAGTACTTC.

This clone was seen just once. The chain combines TRBV2 with TRBJ2-5; TRBD2 might be the D (6 bases). The CDR3 runs 13 residues. V was clipped by 11 bases and J by 2 bases, with 15 bases between them. Germline V gene lookup returns CDR1 SNHLY and CDR2 FYNNEI. The CDR3 nucleotides are TGTGCCGGACTACAGACAACTCAAGAGACCCAGTACTTC. Translation gives CAGLQTTQETQYF.

The chain couples TRBV6-1 to TRBJ2-2, with 7 bases aligning to TRBD1. V was clipped by 6 bases and J by 0 bases; unmatched bases: 1. CDR1 is MNHNS and CDR2 is SASEGT in the germline V gene. The CDR3 sequence is 14 residues long. The CDR3 is CASRGTANTGELFF. The CDR3 DNA sequence: TGTGCCAGCAGGGGGACAGCGAACACCGGGGAGCTGTTTTTT.

This rearrangement joins TRBV7-9 to TRBJ2-5, with TRBD1 matching 10 bases. CDR1 SEHNR and CDR2 FQNEAQ come from the germline V gene (reference sequence). J was trimmed by 0 bases and V by 5 bases; bases with no gene match: 3. The CDR3 has 15 residues. CDR3 residues: CASSEGQGYQETQYF. The CDR3 DNA sequence: TGTGCCAGCAGCGAGGGACAGGGGTACCAAGAGACCCAGTACTTC.

The chain links TRBV5-5 to TRBJ2-5; 7 nucleotides match TRBD2. V was pared by 0 bases and J by 4 bases, with 6 bases of the junction left unmatched. Germline V CDR1 and CDR2: SGHKS, YYEKEE (reference sequence). The CDR3 is made up of 15 amino acids. The CDR3 loop reads CASSLAASGRETQYF. CDR3 bases: TGTGCCAGCAGCTTGGCGGCTAGCGGTCGAGAGACCCAGTACTTC.

The V and J genes are TRBV18 and TRBJ1-2; D not certain. The CDR3 covers 13 residues. V lost 3 bases, J lost 1 base, and 6 bases lay in between. From germline, CDR1 is KGHSH and CDR2 LQKENI. CDR3 nucleotide sequence: TGTGCCAGCTCACCGGCGGATAACTATGGCTACACCTTC. This encodes CASSPADNYGYTF.

This clone was counted a single time. The genes are TRBV9 and TRBJ1-1; a possible D gene is TRBD1 (6 bases). The germline gives CDR1 SGDLS, CDR2 YYNGEE. The CDR3 has 14 amino acids. V gave up 4 bases and J gave up 1 base, with 11 bases separating them. CDR3 in amino acids: CASSYSGQNTEAFF. In DNA form, the CDR3 reads TGTGCCAGCAGCTACTCGGGACAGAACACTGAAGCTTTCTTT.

The V and J genes are TRBV5-3 and TRBJ2-7; 7 bases agree with TRBD2. TRBV5-3 is identified as an open reading frame with a role that is uncertain. V trimming: 0 bases; J trimming: 2 bases; junction bases outside the gene matches: 5. CDR3 length equals 15 residues. Here the CDR3 reads CARSLAGGGTYEQYF. The CDR3 nucleotides are TGTGCCAGAAGCTTGGCGGGCGGGGGTACCTACGAGCAGTACTTC.

The chain has TRBV6-5 and TRBJ1-1; D gene ambiguous. V lost 3 bases to trimming and J lost 1 base, with 6 bases between them. This CDR3 has 13 amino acids. Germline CDR1 reads MNHEY; CDR2 reads SVGAGI. CDR3 DNA: TGTGCCAGCAGTTATTTCGGGAACACTGAAGCTTTCTTT. This codes for CASSYFGNTEAFF.

This clone was seen more than once but under ten times. The chain joins TRBV18 to TRBJ2-7, with D maybe TRBD1 (6 bases). The CDR3 spans 15 residues. Trimming took 3 bases from V and 1 from J, leaving 13 bases between them. Germline V CDR1 and CDR2: KGHSH, LQKENI. The CDR3, as DNA: TGTGCCAGCTCACCTCCCCGGGACATATCCTACGAGCAGTACTTC. Protein sequence: CASSPPRDISYEQYF.

This rearrangement joins TRBV6-6 to TRBJ1-6, with 9 bases identical to TRBD1. Losses at the gene ends were 6 bases for V and 10 bases for J; bases not matched to a gene: 4. Per germline, CDR1 MNHNY and CDR2 SVGAGI (reference sequence). CDR3 size: 13 residues. The CDR3 DNA reads as TGTGCCAGCAGACAGGGGGCCGGCTCACCCCTCCACTTT. This codes for CASRQGAGSPLHF.

This chain uses TRBV7-9 with TRBJ1-4; 8 nucleotides match TRBD1. There are 15 residues in the CDR3. Germline trimming cut 4 bases from V and 5 bases from J; bases unmatched to any gene: 6. Germline lookup yields CDR1 SEHNR and CDR2 FQNEAQ (reference sequence). The DNA of the CDR3 is TGTGCCAGCAGCTCTAGGACAGGGCTGAATGAAAAACTGTTTTTT. This encodes CASSSRTGLNEKLFF. Supplemented by reference TRBV7-9 and TRBJ1-4, the full variable domain reads DTGVSQNPRHKITKRGQNVTFRCDPISEHNRLYWYRQTLGQGPEFLTYFQNEAQLEKSRLLSDRFSAERPKGSFSTLEIQRTEQGDSAMYLCASSSRTGLNEKLFFGSGTQLSVL.

This clone turned up a few times. The chain links TRBV28 to TRBJ2-3, with 10 bases lining up with TRBD1. Germline CDR1 is MDHEN and CDR2 is SYDVKM. This CDR3 comprises 17 residues. Trimming at V came to 5 bases and at J to 5 bases, leaving 13 bases not matched to a gene. The CDR3 loop reads CASSPPKAGTGEDTQYF. The CDR3 region has the DNA TGTGCCAGCAGTCCCCCCAAGGCCGGGACAGGGGAAGATACGCAGTATTTT.

The V and J genes are TRBV13 and TRBJ2-3, with 8 bases fitting TRBD2. V gave up 5 bases and J gave up 6 bases; unmatched junction bases: 4. This CDR3 is built from 13 residues. Germline V gene lookup returns CDR1 PRHDT and CDR2 FYEKMQ (reference sequence). The DNA of the CDR3 is TGTGCCAGCAGCCGGGGGGGGCCGGATACGCAGTATTTT. Translated: CASSRGGPDTQYF. Filled out from reference TRBV13 and TRBJ2-3, the complete variable domain reads AAGVIQSPRHLIKEKRETATLKCYPIPRHDTVYWYQQGPGQDPQFLISFYEKMQSDKGSIPDRFSAQQFSDYHSELNMSSLELGDSALYFCASSRGGPDTQYFGPGTRLTVL.

The chain couples TRBV19 to TRBJ2-7; the match to TRBD1 covers 10 bases. There are 14 residues in the CDR3. The trim removed 10 bases at V and 7 bases at J, leaving 13 bases unmatched. Per the germline V gene, CDR1 is LNHDA and CDR2 is SQIVND (reference sequence). As DNA, the CDR3 is TGTGCCACCACGCCGGGACAGGGGACGCGAGAGCAGTACTTC. It yields the protein CATTPGQGTREQYF. The whole variable domain, remainder taken from reference TRBV19 and TRBJ2-7, is DGGITQSPKYLFRKEGQNVTLSCEQNLNHDAMYWYRQDPGQGLRLIYYSQIVNDFQKGDIAEGYSVSREKKESFPLTVTSAQKNPTAFYLCATTPGQGTREQYFGPGTRLTVT.

The chain carries TRBV28 and TRBJ2-7; maybe TRBD2 (6 bases). The V and J ends lost 4 bases and 1 base respectively, with 11 bases between them. This CDR3 has 14 amino acids. The germline gives CDR1 MDHEN, CDR2 SYDVKM. CDR3 DNA sequence: TGTGCCAGCAGTTGGGCGCGGGGATCCTACGAGCAGTACTTC. Translating gives CASSWARGSYEQYF.

This clone was detected a few times. The chain's CDR3 is CASSESGYNEQFF. CDR3 coding DNA: TGTGCCAGCAGTGAATCCGGCTACAATGAGCAGTTCTTC. The rearrangement links TRBV25-1 to TRBJ2-1; no reliable D call. The V and J ends lost 1 base and 3 bases respectively, with 4 bases between them. CDR1 and CDR2 from the germline V gene are MGHDK and SYGVNS. The CDR3 totals 13 residues.

This rearrangement joins TRBV18 to TRBJ1-3; D unresolved. Germline V gene lookup returns CDR1 KGHSH and CDR2 LQKENI. The CDR3 has 14 residues. Trimming cost V 0 bases and J 3 bases, with 6 bases left between them. CDR3 bases: TGTGCCAGCTCACCACCGTCAGTTGGAAACACCATATATTTT. Translating gives CASSPPSVGNTIYF.

This rearrangement joins TRBV6-5 to TRBJ2-7; maybe TRBD1 (6 bases). The CDR3 loop spans 14 amino acids. Trimming removed 6 bases from V and 1 base from J, with 13 bases in between. Germline CDR1 reads MNHEY; CDR2 reads SVGAGI. The CDR3 DNA follows: TGTGCCAGCAGCAGGGCTCAGGGGTCCTACGAGCAGTACTTC. Amino acid sequence: CASSRAQGSYEQYF.